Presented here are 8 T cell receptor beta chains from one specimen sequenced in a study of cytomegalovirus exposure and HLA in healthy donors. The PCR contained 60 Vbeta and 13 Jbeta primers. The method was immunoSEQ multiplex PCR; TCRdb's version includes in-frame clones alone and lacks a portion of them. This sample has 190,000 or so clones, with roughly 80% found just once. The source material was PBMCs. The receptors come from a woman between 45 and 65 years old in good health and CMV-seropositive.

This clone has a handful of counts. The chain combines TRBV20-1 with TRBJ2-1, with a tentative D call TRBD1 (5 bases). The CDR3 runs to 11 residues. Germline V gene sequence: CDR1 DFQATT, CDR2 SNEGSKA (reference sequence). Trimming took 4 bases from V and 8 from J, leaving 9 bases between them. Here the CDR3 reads CSAKQAHEQFF. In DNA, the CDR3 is TGCAGTGCTAAACAGGCCCATGAGCAGTTCTTC.

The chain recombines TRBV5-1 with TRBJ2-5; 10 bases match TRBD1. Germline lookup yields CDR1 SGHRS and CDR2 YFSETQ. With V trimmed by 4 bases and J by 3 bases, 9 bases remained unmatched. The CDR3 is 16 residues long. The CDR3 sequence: CASSNIAGTGEETQYF. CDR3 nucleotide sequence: TGCGCCAGCAGCAACATCGCCGGGACAGGGGAAGAGACCCAGTACTTC.

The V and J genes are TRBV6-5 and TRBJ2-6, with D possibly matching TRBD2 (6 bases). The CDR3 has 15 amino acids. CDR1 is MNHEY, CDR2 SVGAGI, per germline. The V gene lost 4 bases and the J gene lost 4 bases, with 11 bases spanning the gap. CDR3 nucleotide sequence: TGTGCCAGCAGTTTGGGGGGAACGGGGGCCAACGTCCTGACTTTC. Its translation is CASSLGGTGANVLTF.

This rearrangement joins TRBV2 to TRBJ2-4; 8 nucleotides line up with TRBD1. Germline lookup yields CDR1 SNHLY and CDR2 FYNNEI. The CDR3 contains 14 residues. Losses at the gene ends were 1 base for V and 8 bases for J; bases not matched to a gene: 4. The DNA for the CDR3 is TGTGCCAGCAGTGAAGGGACAGGGATGGACATTCAGTACTTC. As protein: CASSEGTGMDIQYF.

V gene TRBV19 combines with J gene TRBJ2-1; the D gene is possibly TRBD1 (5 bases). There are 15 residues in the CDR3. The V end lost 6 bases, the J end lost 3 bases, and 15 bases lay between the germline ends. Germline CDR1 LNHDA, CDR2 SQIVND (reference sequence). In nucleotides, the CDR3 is TGTGCCAGTAGCTCGAAGGAGACAGACTACAATGAGCAGTTCTTC. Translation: CASSSKETDYNEQFF.

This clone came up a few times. Here the CDR3 reads CASAVAGTPRKNIQYF. CDR3 sequence (DNA): TGTGCCAGCGCAGTTGCCGGGACACCTCGGAAAAACATTCAGTACTTC. The chain combines TRBV2 with TRBJ2-4; D is possibly TRBD1 (6 bases). V was shortened by 8 bases and J by 4 bases, with 21 bases between the two germline ends. This CDR3 comprises 16 residues. Germline CDR1 and CDR2: SNHLY and FYNNEI.

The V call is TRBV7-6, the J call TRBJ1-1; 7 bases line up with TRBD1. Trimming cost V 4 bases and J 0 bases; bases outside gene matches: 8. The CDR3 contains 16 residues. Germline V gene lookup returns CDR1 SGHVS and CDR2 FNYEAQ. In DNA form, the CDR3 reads TGTGCCAGCAGCTCAGAGCCCGGGACAGTGAACACTGAAGCTTTCTTT. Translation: CASSSEPGTVNTEAFF. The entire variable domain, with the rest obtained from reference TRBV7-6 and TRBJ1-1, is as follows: GAGVSQSPRYKVTKRGQDVALRCDPISGHVSLYWYRQALGQGPEFLTYFNYEAQQDKSGLPNDRFSAERPEGSISTLTIQRTEQRDSAMYRCASSSEPGTVNTEAFFGQGTRLTVV.

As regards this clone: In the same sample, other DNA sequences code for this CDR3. Here the CDR3 reads CASSLHRDTEAFF. DNA of the CDR3: TGTGCCAGCAGTCTCCACAGGGACACTGAAGCTTTCTTT. J is TRBJ1-1 and V is TRBV7-3, with a weak D call TRBD1 (6 bases). Trimming stripped 6 bases from V and 3 bases from J, with 11 bases between. Germline assignment: CDR1 SGHTA and CDR2 FQGTGA. There are 13 residues in the CDR3.